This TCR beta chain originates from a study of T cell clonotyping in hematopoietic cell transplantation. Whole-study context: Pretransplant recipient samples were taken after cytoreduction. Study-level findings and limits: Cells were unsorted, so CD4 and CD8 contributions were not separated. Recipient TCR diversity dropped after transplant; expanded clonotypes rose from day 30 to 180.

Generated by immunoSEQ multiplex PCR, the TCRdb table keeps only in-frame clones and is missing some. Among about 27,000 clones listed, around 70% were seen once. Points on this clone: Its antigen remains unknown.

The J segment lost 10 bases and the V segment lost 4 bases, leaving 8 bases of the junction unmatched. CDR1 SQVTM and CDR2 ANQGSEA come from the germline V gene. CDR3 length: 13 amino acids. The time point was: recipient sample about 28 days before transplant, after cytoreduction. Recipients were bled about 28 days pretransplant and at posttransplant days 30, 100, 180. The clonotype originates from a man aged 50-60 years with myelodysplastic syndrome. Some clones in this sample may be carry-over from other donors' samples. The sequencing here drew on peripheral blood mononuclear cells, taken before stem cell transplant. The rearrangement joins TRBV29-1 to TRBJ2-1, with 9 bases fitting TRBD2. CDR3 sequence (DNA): TGCAGCGTTGGCTTGCGGGGGGGCCGGGAGCAGTTCTTC. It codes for CSVGLRGGREQFF.